These T cell receptor beta chains were read from a single sample in a study of cytomegalovirus exposure and HLA in healthy donors. Using immunoSEQ multiplex PCR, the repertoire was profiled, and TCRdb retains in-frame clones only, with some absent. The sample consists of about 94,000 clones, 70% to 85% of them appearing once. Sequencing was done on a sample of PBMCs. These TCRs come from a human donor in good health. The CDR3 runs from the conserved cysteine through the conserved F or W. The D gene is left open where the match is weak. Expanded clones are given a class, and other clones once, few, many or no size at all.

abundance	d_gene	v_gene	j_gene	CDR3aa	CDR3nt
NA	TRBD2	TRBV11-2	TRBJ2-5	CASSLARREGRGETQYF	TGTGCCAGCAGCTTAGCCCGGCGCGAGGGGCGGGGGGAGACCCAGTACTTC
NA	TRBD1	TRBV9	TRBJ2-7	CASSVGTGVTYEQYF	TGTGCCAGCAGCGTAGGGACAGGGGTAACCTACGAGCAGTACTTC
NA	TRBD2	TRBV4-2	TRBJ2-7	CASSRPGTSGTGNEQYF	TGTGCCAGCAGCCGCCCCGGGACTAGCGGGACCGGGAACGAGCAGTACTTC
once	NA	TRBV21-1	TRBJ1-1	CASSIRDRGLNTEAFF	TGTGCCAGCAGCATCCGGGACAGGGGTCTAAACACTGAAGCTTTCTTT
NA	NA	TRBV29-1	TRBJ2-7	CSAAPGINEQYF	TGCAGCGCTGCCCCAGGGATCAACGAGCAGTACTTC
NA	NA	TRBV6-5	TRBJ1-1	CASRQGTEAFF	TGTGCCAGCAGGCAGGGCACTGAAGCTTTCTTT
NA	NA	TRBV4-1	TRBJ1-5	CASSQDRRAGQPQHF	TGCGCCAGCAGCCAAGACCGGCGGGCGGGTCAGCCCCAGCATTTT
NA	NA	TRBV25-1	TRBJ2-7	CASSVSGSEQYF	TGTGCCAGCAGTGTTTCCGGGTCCGAGCAGTACTTC
NA	NA	TRBV15	TRBJ1-4	CATSRGDLKGEKLFF	TGTGCCACCAGCAGAGGAGACCTTAAGGGGGAAAAACTGTTTTTT
once	TRBD1	TRBV5-1	TRBJ1-1	CASSSQGTGNTEAFF	TGCGCCAGCAGCTCACAGGGGACGGGGAACACTGAAGCTTTCTTT
NA	NA	TRBV28	TRBJ2-4	CASRPSLAVDIQYF	TGTGCCAGCAGACCCTCACTAGCTGTGGACATTCAGTACTTC
NA	NA	TRBV5-1	TRBJ1-1	CASSSPGHGTEAFF	TGCGCCAGCAGCTCGCCGGGACATGGGACTGAAGCTTTCTTT
NA	NA	TRBV7-2	TRBJ2-3	CASSFYSYTQYF	TGTGCCAGCAGCTTTTATTCGTATACGCAGTATTTT
NA	TRBD2	TRBV6-5	TRBJ2-1	CASRLGASGNNEQFF	TGTGCCAGCAGACTAGGGGCTAGCGGAAACAATGAGCAGTTCTTC
NA	NA	TRBV25-1	TRBJ1-2	CASRGGGYGYTF	TGTGCCAGCAGGGGGGGTGGATATGGCTACACCTTC
NA	NA	TRBV21-1	TRBJ2-7	CAIPSGRFYEQYF	TGTGCCATACCGAGCGGGAGGTTCTACGAGCAGTACTTC
NA	NA	TRBV5-4	TRBJ2-5	CASSFNNRGETQYF	TGTGCCAGCAGCTTTAACAATCGGGGAGAGACCCAGTACTTC
NA	NA	TRBV4-3	TRBJ1-1	CASSQVGARNTEAFF	TGCGCCAGCAGCCAAGTTGGGGCTAGAAACACTGAAGCTTTCTTT
NA	NA	TRBV28	TRBJ2-7	CASSSSVYEQYF	TGTGCCAGCAGTTCTAGCGTCTACGAGCAGTACTTC
NA	TRBD2	TRBV4-3	TRBJ2-7	CASSQEALADRYEQYF	TGCGCCAGCAGCCAAGAGGCACTAGCGGATCGTTACGAGCAGTACTTC
NA	NA	TRBV6-5	TRBJ1-2	CASMAGAYGYTF	TGTGCCAGCATGGCAGGGGCCTATGGCTACACCTTC
NA	NA	TRBV7-9	TRBJ1-6	CTSSFGSSSYNSPLHF	TGTACCAGCAGCTTTGGTTCTAGCTCCTATAATTCCCCCCTCCACTTT
NA	TRBD2	TRBV13	TRBJ2-3	CASSSGGSDTQYF	TGTGCCAGCAGCTCCGGGGGGTCAGATACGCAGTATTTT
NA	NA	TRBV27	TRBJ2-5	CASSEDYIQETQYF	TGTGCCAGCAGTGAGGACTACATCCAAGAGACCCAGTACTTC
once	TRBD2	TRBV5-1	TRBJ2-7	CASRTSGRLSYEQYF	TGCGCCAGTAGGACTAGCGGGAGGTTATCCTACGAGCAGTACTTC
NA	NA	TRBV2	TRBJ2-7	CASSAEISYEQYF	TGTGCCAGCAGTGCCGAGATCTCCTACGAGCAGTACTTC
NA	NA	TRBV7-9	TRBJ1-2	CASRSTQAWGYTF	TGTGCCAGCAGGTCGACACAGGCGTGGGGCTACACCTTC
NA	TRBD2	TRBV4-1	TRBJ2-5	CASSQVDSGGQETQYF	TGCGCCAGCAGCCAAGTTGATAGCGGGGGGCAAGAGACCCAGTACTTC
NA	TRBD1	TRBV19	TRBJ1-3	CASSIRGDRPLSGNTIYF	TGTGCCAGTAGTATACGTGGGGACAGGCCACTCTCTGGAAACACCATATATTTT
once	TRBD1	TRBV7-2	TRBJ1-4	CASSHRGTNEKLFF	TGTGCCAGCAGCCACAGGGGAACTAATGAAAAACTGTTTTTT
NA	NA	TRBV18	TRBJ1-2	CASSPPRHSRGYTF	TGTGCCAGCTCACCACCGAGGCATTCTCGGGGCTACACCTTC
NA	TRBD2	TRBV18	TRBJ2-1	CASSRLTSGSGDEQFF	TGTGCCAGCTCACGCCTGACTAGCGGGAGTGGTGATGAGCAGTTCTTC
NA	NA	TRBV2	TRBJ1-2	CASSERRDSRYGYTF	TGTGCCAGCAGTGAACGTCGCGACTCCCGGTATGGCTACACCTTC
NA	TRBD2	TRBV28	TRBJ2-3	CASETSGSSTDTQYF	TGTGCCAGCGAGACTAGCGGGAGTAGCACAGATACGCAGTATTTT
NA	NA	TRBV11-2	TRBJ2-7	CASSLDSRQPSYEQYF	TGTGCCAGCAGCTTAGATAGTCGACAGCCCTCCTACGAGCAGTACTTC
NA	NA	TRBV12-5	TRBJ1-6	CASGLGGDSPLHF	TGTGCTAGTGGTTTGGGGGGGGATTCACCCCTCCACTTT
NA	TRBD2	TRBV12-5	TRBJ2-1	CASGLAGAGNEQFF	TGTGCTAGTGGTTTAGCGGGAGCGGGAAATGAGCAGTTCTTC
NA	NA	TRBV15	TRBJ2-5	CATSRDKAKETQYF	TGTGCCACCAGCAGAGATAAAGCGAAAGAGACCCAGTACTTC
NA	TRBD2	TRBV29-1	TRBJ2-1	CSVGLALHNEQFF	TGCAGCGTTGGACTAGCGCTCCACAATGAGCAGTTCTTC
NA	TRBD2	TRBV11-2	TRBJ2-2	CASSLLGRDSRTTGELFF	TGTGCCAGCAGCTTATTGGGGAGGGACTCCCGGACCACCGGGGAGCTGTTTTTT
NA	TRBD2	TRBV5-1	TRBJ2-7	CASSWSSGGAYEQYF	TGCGCCAGCAGCTGGTCCAGCGGGGGGGCCTACGAGCAGTACTTC
NA	TRBD1	TRBV13	TRBJ1-2	CASSLAAGGRKGYTF	TGTGCCAGCAGCTTAGCCGCAGGGGGGAGGAAAGGCTACACCTTC
NA	NA	TRBV6-5	TRBJ1-3	CASRSRESWNTIYF	TGTGCCAGCAGATCCCGGGAGAGTTGGAACACCATATATTTT
NA	NA	TRBV5-1	TRBJ2-7	CASSGRGGNYEQYF	TGCGCCAGCAGCGGCCGGGGTGGGAACTACGAGCAGTACTTC
NA	TRBD1	TRBV9	TRBJ1-2	CASSEDRDSNYGYTF	TGTGCCAGCAGCGAGGACAGGGACTCTAACTATGGCTACACCTTC
NA	TRBD1	TRBV7-2	TRBJ2-7	CASRRQGISYEQYF	TGTGCCAGCAGACGACAGGGTATCTCCTACGAGCAGTACTTC
NA	NA	TRBV7-2	TRBJ2-7	CASSRDIYEQYF	TGTGCCAGCAGCCGGGACATCTACGAGCAGTACTTC
NA	NA	TRBV27	TRBJ2-7	CASSVAIGVWEQYF	TGTGCCAGCAGTGTAGCTATAGGGGTGTGGGAGCAGTACTTC
NA	TRBD1	TRBV9	TRBJ1-2	CASSVTGGSGYGYTF	TGTGCCAGCAGCGTTACAGGGGGATCGGGCTATGGCTACACCTTC
NA	NA	TRBV6-1	TRBJ2-6	CASSEAHSSGANVLTF	TGTGCCAGCAGTGAAGCGCACAGCTCTGGGGCCAACGTCCTGACTTTC
NA	NA	TRBV5-6	TRBJ2-7	CASSQPKPTYEQYF	TGTGCCAGCAGCCAACCAAAACCTACCTACGAGCAGTACTTC
NA	TRBD2	TRBV6-5	TRBJ2-7	CASRRTSGVYEQYF	TGTGCCAGCAGGAGGACTAGCGGGGTGTACGAGCAGTACTTC
NA	NA	TRBV2	TRBJ2-5	CASSEALGGGETQYF	TGTGCCAGCAGTGAAGCGCTGGGGGGTGGGGAGACCCAGTACTTC
NA	NA	TRBV7-8	TRBJ2-3	CASSLGRQSTDTQYF	TGTGCCAGCAGCTTAGGGAGACAGAGCACAGATACGCAGTATTTT
once	NA	TRBV4-2	TRBJ2-1	CASSSGPSYNEQFF	TGTGCCAGCAGCAGCGGACCATCCTACAATGAGCAGTTCTTC
NA	NA	TRBV5-5	TRBJ2-2	CASSLAEGVANTGELFF	TGTGCCAGCAGCTTGGCCGAGGGGGTCGCGAACACCGGGGAGCTGTTTTTT
few	NA	TRBV5-4	TRBJ1-1	CASSLPWGQGVSTEAFF	TGTGCCAGCAGCCTTCCCTGGGGGCAGGGCGTGTCCACTGAAGCTTTCTTT